Below are 19 T cell receptor beta chains sequenced from a single sample in a study of OX40 agonist ivuxolimab in advanced cancers. The repertoire was sequenced with immunoSEQ multiplex PCR; TCRdb's copy has only in-frame clones and lacks some. The sample shows 55,000 to 70,000 clones, about 82% of them seen only once. The source material was CD4+ or CD8+ T cells sorted from blood, sampled in a trial of the OX40 agonist ivuxolimab. The receptors derive from an adult with an advanced solid tumor such as melanoma, head and neck, liver or kidney cancer.

In this sample, this clone turned up once. The chain is built from TRBV19 and TRBJ2-3, with 12 positions matching TRBD1. The germline gives CDR1 LNHDA, CDR2 SQIVND (reference sequence). J lost 5 bases, V lost 8 bases, and 8 bases had no gene match. The CDR3 extends over 15 amino acids. The CDR3 DNA sequence: TGTGCCAGTGGATCCGGGACAGGGGGCGGAGATACGCAGTATTTT. Residues: CASGSGTGGGDTQYF.

This chain's CDR3 is CASSVGAGPYYEQYF. The DNA of the CDR3 is TGTGCCAGCAGCGTAGGTGCGGGGCCATACTACGAGCAGTACTTC. The chain recombines TRBV9 with TRBJ2-7, with TRBD2 as a possible D gene (6 bases). Germline V gene data show CDR1 as SGDLS and CDR2 as YYNGEE. The CDR3 sequence is 15 residues long. Deletions cut 0 bases from V and 3 bases from J, with 13 bases between. The variable domain in full, completed from reference TRBV9 and TRBJ2-7, reads DSGVTQTPKHLITATGQRVTLRCSPRSGDLSVYWYQQSLDQGLQFLIQYYNGEERAKGNILERFSAQQFPDLHSELNLSSLELGDSALYFCASSVGAGPYYEQYFGPGTRLTVT.

The J gene is TRBJ2-2, the V gene TRBV7-9; no definite D call. The germline gives CDR1 SEHNR, CDR2 FQNEAQ (reference sequence). The CDR3 has 17 amino acids. V shed 5 bases and J shed 2 bases, with 18 bases lying between them. Written as DNA, the CDR3 is TGTGCCAGCAGCATGACATACCAAACCCAAAACACCGGGGAGCTGTTTTTT. Translation gives CASSMTYQTQNTGELFF. The whole variable domain, remainder taken from reference TRBV7-9 and TRBJ2-2, is DTGVSQNPRHKITKRGQNVTFRCDPISEHNRLYWYRQTLGQGPEFLTYFQNEAQLEKSRLLSDRFSAERPKGSFSTLEIQRTEQGDSAMYLCASSMTYQTQNTGELFFGEGSRLTVL.

This clone was observed a few times. The rearrangement links TRBV9 to TRBJ1-3; maybe TRBD1 (6 bases). V lost 4 bases and J 14 bases, leaving 16 bases between the germline ends. CDR1 SGDLS and CDR2 YYNGEE come from the germline V gene. This CDR3 is 12 amino acids long. The CDR3 region has the DNA TGTGCCAGCAGCAAGACAGGACCCGCGTTATATTTT. This sequence encodes CASSKTGPALYF.

A single count supports this clone. The V gene is TRBV5-1, the J gene TRBJ1-1; D gene unclear. Trimming stripped 0 bases from V and 4 bases from J, with 10 bases between. The CDR3 loop spans 14 amino acids. CDR1 is SGHRS and CDR2 is YFSETQ in the germline V gene. The CDR3 region has the DNA TGCGCCAGCAGCTTGGAAGCAGCGCGCACTGAAGCTTTCTTT. Its translation is CASSLEAARTEAFF.

The J gene is TRBJ2-2, the V gene TRBV4-2; tentatively, D is TRBD2 (5 bases). This CDR3 region has 15 residues. The ends were cut back, 4 bases at V and 3 bases at J, with 12 bases in the middle. The germline gives CDR1 LGHNA, CDR2 YNFKEQ. CDR3 amino acids: CASSPTDGDTGELFF. For the CDR3, the DNA is TGTGCCAGCAGCCCGACGGACGGGGACACCGGGGAGCTGTTTTTT.

The chain couples TRBV30 to TRBJ2-7; 10 nucleotides match TRBD1. This CDR3 spans 17 amino acids. Germline V gene data show CDR1 as GTSNPN and CDR2 as SVGIG (reference sequence). J was trimmed by 2 bases and V by 0 bases; bases with no gene match: 10. The CDR3 protein is CAWSVRRGDRGTYEQYF. The CDR3 coding sequence is TGTGCCTGGAGTGTCCGGCGAGGGGACAGGGGAACCTACGAGCAGTACTTC.

The chain recombines TRBV25-1 with TRBJ1-1, with D possibly being TRBD1 (6 bases). Germline-derived CDR1 and CDR2 are MGHDK and SYGVNS. This CDR3 region has 15 residues. The V and J ends lost 6 bases and 1 base respectively, with 15 bases between them. This CDR3 is CASSAGAGPNTEAFF. CDR3 nucleotide sequence: TGTGCCAGCAGCGCAGGGGCGGGCCCGAACACTGAAGCTTTCTTT. The whole variable domain, remainder taken from reference TRBV25-1 and TRBJ1-1, is EADIYQTPRYLVIGTGKKITLECSQTMGHDKMYWYQQDPGMELHLIHYSYGVNSTEKGDLSSESTVSRIRTEHFPLTLESARPSHTSQYLCASSAGAGPNTEAFFGQGTRLTVV.

The chain is built from TRBV9 and TRBJ2-1; 8 nucleotides line up with TRBD2. The CDR3 covers 16 residues. V lost 7 bases to trimming and J lost 3 bases; unmatched junction nucleotides: 12. Germline CDR1 is SGDLS and CDR2 is YYNGEE. CDR3 residues: CASGTRPGGIYNEQFF. The CDR3 region has the DNA TGTGCCAGCGGAACCCGGCCGGGGGGGATCTACAATGAGCAGTTCTTC.

This clone was seen once. J is TRBJ2-5 and V is TRBV18, with 8 bases fitting TRBD2. This CDR3 contains 14 residues. Losses at the gene ends were 4 bases for V and 3 bases for J; bases not matched to a gene: 4. Germline V CDR1 and CDR2: KGHSH, LQKENI. In DNA form, the CDR3 reads TGTGCCAGCTCACAGAGCGGGGGCAAAGAGACCCAGTACTTC. Its protein product is CASSQSGGKETQYF. The full variable domain, in which reference TRBV18 and TRBJ2-5 provide the parts outside the CDR3, is NAGVMQNPRHLVRRRGQEARLRCSPMKGHSHVYWYRQLPEEGLKFMVYLQKENIIDESGMPKERFSAEFPKEGPSILRIQQVVRGDSAAYFCASSQSGGKETQYFGPGTRLLVL.

This chain connects TRBV7-3 to TRBJ1-2, with 11 bases lining up with TRBD1. CDR1 SGHTA and CDR2 FQGTGA come from the germline V gene. The CDR3 spans 16 residues. V shed 5 bases and J 3 bases; nucleotides not matched to a gene: 8. DNA of the CDR3: TGTGCCAGCAGCCGCGGGACAGGGGGAGGTGACTATGGCTACACCTTC. Its translation is CASSRGTGGGDYGYTF.

The J gene is TRBJ2-5, the V gene TRBV6-1; 11 positions match TRBD2. This CDR3 comprises 15 residues. The J segment lost 1 base and the V segment lost 8 bases, leaving 6 bases of the junction unmatched. In germline, CDR1 is MNHNS, CDR2 SASEGT. In nucleotides, the CDR3 is TGTGCCAGCCGAAGACTAGCGGGGTCCCAAGAGACCCAGTACTTC. Encoded protein: CASRRLAGSQETQYF.

The CDR3 nucleotides read TGCGCCAGCAGCTTGGGACAGAGCAGTTTTCAAGATACGCAGTATTTT. Translation: CASSLGQSSFQDTQYF. The rearrangement uses TRBV5-1 and TRBJ2-3; D is possibly TRBD1 (5 bases). This CDR3 spans 16 amino acids. From germline, CDR1 is SGHRS and CDR2 YFSETQ. Trimming removed 0 bases from V and 5 bases from J, with 16 bases in between.

J is TRBJ2-3 and V is TRBV7-3; 12 bases agree with TRBD2. Trimming at V came to 1 base and at J to 0 bases, leaving 2 bases not matched to a gene. This CDR3 is built from 17 residues. From germline, CDR1 is SGHTA and CDR2 FQGTGA. In DNA, the CDR3 is TGTGCCAGCAGCTTAAGACTAGCGGGGGCAAGCACAGATACGCAGTATTTT. This translates into CASSLRLAGASTDTQYF.

The chain joins TRBV4-1 to TRBJ2-7; 11 bases are shared with TRBD1. Trimming removed 0 bases from V and 3 bases from J; junction bases left unmatched: 4. This CDR3 spans 16 amino acids. From germline, CDR1 is MGHRA and CDR2 YSYEKL. The DNA of the CDR3 is TGCGCCAGCAGCCAAGATCTGGGACAGGGGGACTACGAGCAGTACTTC. This gives the protein CASSQDLGQGDYEQYF.

The chain couples TRBV18 to TRBJ2-2; D not certain. Trimming stripped 2 bases from V and 3 bases from J, with 4 bases between. The germline CDR1 and CDR2 sequences are KGHSH and LQKENI. CDR3 size: 13 residues. For the CDR3, the DNA is TGTGCCAGCTCACCAATGGACACCGGGGAGCTGTTTTTT. It yields the protein CASSPMDTGELFF.

The chain links TRBV6-1 to TRBJ1-4; 10 nucleotides match TRBD1. From germline, CDR1 is MNHNS and CDR2 SASEGT. The CDR3 has 17 amino acids. Trimming took 4 bases from V and 2 from J; bases not matched to a gene: 7. Here the CDR3 reads CASSARTGGRTNEKLFF. For the CDR3, the DNA is TGTGCCAGCAGTGCGCGGACAGGGGGAAGGACTAATGAAAAACTGTTTTTT.

V gene TRBV7-2 combines with J gene TRBJ2-3; weak D call: TRBD2 (5 bases). Trimming removed 2 bases at V and 8 bases at J, with 14 bases between. CDR3 length: 14 residues. In germline, CDR1 is SGHTA, CDR2 FQGNSA. The CDR3 DNA follows: TGTGCCAGCAGCTTAAGCCTAGCAGGCCTTACGCAGTATTTT. Amino acid sequence: CASSLSLAGLTQYF.

DNA for the CDR3: TGTGCCAGCAGCCCTCAGGGGTACGACAATGAGCAGTTCTTC. The encoded protein is CASSPQGYDNEQFF. The rearrangement uses TRBV9 and TRBJ2-1; the D gene is possibly TRBD1 (6 bases). Germline V CDR1 and CDR2: SGDLS, YYNGEE. V was trimmed by 4 bases and J by 5 bases, leaving 13 bases between them. CDR3 length equals 14 residues.